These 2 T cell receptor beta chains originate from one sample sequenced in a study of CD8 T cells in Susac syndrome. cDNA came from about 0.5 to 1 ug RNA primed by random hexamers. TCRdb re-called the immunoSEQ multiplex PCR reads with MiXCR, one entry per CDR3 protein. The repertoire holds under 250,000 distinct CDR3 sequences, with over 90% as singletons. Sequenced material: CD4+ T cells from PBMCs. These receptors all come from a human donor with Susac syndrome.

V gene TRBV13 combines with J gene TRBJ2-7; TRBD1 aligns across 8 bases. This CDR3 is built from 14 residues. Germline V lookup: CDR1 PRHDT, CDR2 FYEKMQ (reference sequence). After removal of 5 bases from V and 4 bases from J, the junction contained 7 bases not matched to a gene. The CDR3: CASSGTGVSYEQYF. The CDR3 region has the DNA TGTGCCAGCAGCGGGACAGGCGTATCTTACGAGCAGTACTTC.

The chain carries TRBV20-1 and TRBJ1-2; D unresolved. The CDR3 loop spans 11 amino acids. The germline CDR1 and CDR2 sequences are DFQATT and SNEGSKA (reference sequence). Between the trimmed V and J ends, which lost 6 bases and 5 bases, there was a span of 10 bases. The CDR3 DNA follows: TGCAGTGCCGTAATGGGGTATGGCTACACCTTC. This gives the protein CSAVMGYGYTF.